The following is a T cell receptor (beta chain) sequence with its context. TCRdb keeps only in-frame clones here, not all; method: immunoSEQ multiplex PCR. The data contain 350,000 to 450,000 clones, roughly 85% of them singletons. Germline assignment: CDR1 SGHRS and CDR2 YFSETQ. This CDR3 is 16 amino acids long. V lost 3 bases and J lost 0, with 10 bases in between. The sample is drawn from a study of blood T cell repertoires in COVID-19. Whole-study context: Collection of acute and convalescent COVID-19 samples took place in the United States, Italy and Spain.

This rearrangement joins TRBV5-1 to TRBJ2-6; D gene unclear. The receptor's source is a young woman with acute or convalescent COVID-19. The sample was peripheral blood. The CDR3 DNA is TGCGCCAGCAGCTATCACAGCCTCTCTGGGGCCAACGTCCTGACTTTC. Encoded protein: CASSYHSLSGANVLTF.